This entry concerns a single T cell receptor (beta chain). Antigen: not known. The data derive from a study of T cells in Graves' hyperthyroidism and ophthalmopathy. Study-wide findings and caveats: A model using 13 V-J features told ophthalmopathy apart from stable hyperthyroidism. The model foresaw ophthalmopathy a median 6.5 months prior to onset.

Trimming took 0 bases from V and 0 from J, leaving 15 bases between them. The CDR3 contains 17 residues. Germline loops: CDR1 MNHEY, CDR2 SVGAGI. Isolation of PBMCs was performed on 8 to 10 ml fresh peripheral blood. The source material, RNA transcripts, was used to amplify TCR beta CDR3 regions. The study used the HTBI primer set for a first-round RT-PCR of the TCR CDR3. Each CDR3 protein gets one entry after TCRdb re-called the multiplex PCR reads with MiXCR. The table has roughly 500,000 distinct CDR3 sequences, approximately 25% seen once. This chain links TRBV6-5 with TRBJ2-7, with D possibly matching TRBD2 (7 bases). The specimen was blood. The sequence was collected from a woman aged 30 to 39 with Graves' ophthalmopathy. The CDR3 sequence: CASSYSSIGGLSYEQYF. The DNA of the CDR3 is TGTGCCAGCAGTTACTCGAGTATCGGGGGGCTCTCCTACGAGCAGTACTTC.